These T cell receptor beta chains were read from a single sample in a study of long-term antiretroviral therapy in people with HIV. Sequencing used immunoSEQ multiplex PCR; TCRdb keeps in-frame clones, though not all of them. The data hold 15,000 to 20,000 clones, with around 74% observed a single time. Sequenced here: unsorted PBMCs, sampled at the start of antiretroviral therapy. All receptors derive from a man between 25 and 39 years old with HIV. Both conserved end residues are part of each CDR3. Fields, in order: V gene, D gene, J gene, clone size, CDR3 DNA, CDR3 protein. The D gene is left open where the match is weak. Size is omitted from some rows. Given values are once, few, many or a class for expanded clones.

TRBV15	TRBD1	TRBJ2-1	.	TGTGCCACCAGCAGCTGGGACAGTCACAATGAGCAGTTCTTC	CATSSWDSHNEQFF
TRBV5-5	.	TRBJ2-7	.	TGTGCCAGCAGCTTGGCCAGCTCCTACGAGCAGTACTTC	CASSLASSYEQYF
TRBV11-2	TRBD2	TRBJ2-1	.	TGTGCCAGCAGCTTCGGGGGAGGGCCCAATGAGCAGTTCTTC	CASSFGGGPNEQFF
TRBV28	.	TRBJ1-1	.	TGTGCCAGCAGTTTAAATGTCGGGAGCACTGAAGCTTTCTTT	CASSLNVGSTEAFF
TRBV27	.	TRBJ2-7	.	TGTGCCAGCAGTTTCAGATGGTCACAGCTCGACTCCTACGAGCAGTACTTC	CASSFRWSQLDSYEQYF
TRBV6-4	TRBD2	TRBJ2-3	few	TGTGCCAGCAGTGAAGCGGGGGGAGGCACAGATACGCAGTATTTT	CASSEAGGGTDTQYF
TRBV27	.	TRBJ2-1	.	TGTGCCAGCAGTCCGAAGGGTAATGAGCAGTTCTTC	CASSPKGNEQFF
TRBV7-6	TRBD2	TRBJ2-1	.	TGTGCCAGCAGCTTCCCGACCCAAGCGGGAGGCTCCTACAATGAGCAGTTCTTC	CASSFPTQAGGSYNEQFF
TRBV5-6	TRBD2	TRBJ2-3	.	TGTGCCAGCAGCCTGTTCCTAGCGGGACCCGCAGATACGCAGTATTTT	CASSLFLAGPADTQYF
TRBV9	.	TRBJ1-6	few	TGTGCCAGCAGCGAAGGGAGTTCACCCCTCCACTTT	CASSEGSSPLHF
TRBV27	.	TRBJ2-7	medium-sized	TGTGCCAGCAGTTTATCGGAGCAGGGCCCGGAGCAGTACTTC	CASSLSEQGPEQYF
TRBV27	TRBD1	TRBJ2-7	.	TGTGCCAGCAGAGACGGGACAGGGCCCTACGAGCAGTACTTC	CASRDGTGPYEQYF
TRBV5-1	.	TRBJ2-3	.	TGCGCCAGCAATGGAGGGGGCTTCACAGATACGCAGTATTTT	CASNGGGFTDTQYF
TRBV7-9	TRBD2	TRBJ2-7	few	TGTGCCAGCAGCTTCACGGGAGGGCCCCGAGAGCAGTACTTC	CASSFTGGPREQYF
TRBV5-4	.	TRBJ1-2	once	TGTGCCAGCAGCCACGACAGTCGGGGGGCGCCTGACTATGGCTACACCTTC	CASSHDSRGAPDYGYTF
TRBV28	.	TRBJ1-6	.	TGTGCCAGCAGTTGGGGCTTGGGGGATTCACCCCTCCACTTT	CASSWGLGDSPLHF
TRBV7-9	TRBD1	TRBJ2-5	.	TGTGCCAGCAGCTTAGCCCGGACAGGGAAAAAAGGAGAGACCCAGTACTTC	CASSLARTGKKGETQYF